This entry lists 7 T cell receptor beta chains sequenced from one sample in a study of blood T cell repertoires in COVID-19. Sequencing was performed with immunoSEQ multiplex PCR; in TCRdb, only in-frame clones are kept and a portion is missing. The sample gives about 240,000 clones, roughly 76% of which show up once; around 7.2% is in the top ten. Source material: peripheral blood. The receptors were sampled from a woman aged 80 or older with COVID-19, enrolled during active disease.

The V and J genes are TRBV3-1 (or the pseudogene TRBV3-2) and TRBJ1-2, with TRBD1 as a possible D gene (5 bases). This CDR3 has 14 residues. V gave up 1 base and J gave up 8 bases, with 14 bases separating them. CDR1 is LGHDT, CDR2 YNNKEL, per germline (reference sequence). CDR3 protein: CASSQVPPGEGYTF. For the CDR3, the DNA is TGTGCCAGCAGCCAAGTTCCCCCGGGGGAAGGCTACACCTTC.

The chain couples TRBV27 to TRBJ2-2; TRBD1 matches at 8 bases. The CDR3 totals 14 residues. Trimming at V came to 7 bases and at J to 5 bases, leaving 6 bases not matched to a gene. Germline V gene lookup returns CDR1 MNHEY and CDR2 SMNVEV (reference sequence). CDR3 protein: CASIPGGRTGELFF. The CDR3 nucleotides are TGTGCCAGCATACCAGGGGGCAGGACCGGGGAGCTGTTTTTT.

The rearrangement uses TRBV5-4 and TRBJ2-1, with D possibly TRBD2 on 6 matching bases. The CDR3 length is 16 residues. V was pared by 2 bases and J by 3 bases, with 15 bases between. CDR1 SGHNT and CDR2 YYREEE come from the germline V gene (reference sequence). The CDR3 DNA is TGTGCCAGCAGCTTCGGGGGACTTCATGACTACAATGAGCAGTTCTTC. Translating gives CASSFGGLHDYNEQFF.

V gene TRBV27 combines with J gene TRBJ1-1; no reliable D call. Germline CDR1 reads MNHEY; CDR2 reads SMNVEV (reference sequence). V lost 4 bases to trimming and J lost 0 bases, with 9 bases between them. This CDR3 has 14 residues. Written as DNA, the CDR3 is TGTGCCAGCAGTTCGGTCAGGATGAACACTGAAGCTTTCTTT. It specifies CASSSVRMNTEAFF.

This clone has just a few counts. The chain carries TRBV18 and TRBJ1-3; D may be TRBD1 (5 bases). Germline V gene lookup returns CDR1 KGHSH and CDR2 LQKENI. V lost 4 bases and J lost 0, with 7 bases in between. The length of the CDR3 is 14 residues. CDR3 amino acids: CASSRQSSGNTIYF. The CDR3 nucleotides are TGTGCCAGCTCACGACAGAGCTCTGGAAACACCATATATTTT.

V is TRBV5-1 and J is TRBJ2-2; 10 positions agree with TRBD2. The CDR3 contains 16 residues. Germline V lookup: CDR1 SGHRS, CDR2 YFSETQ. V shed 1 base and J 3 bases; nucleotides not matched to a gene: 3. CDR3 sequence reads: CASSLSSGGDTGELFF. CDR3 in DNA: TGCGCCAGCAGCTTGTCTAGCGGGGGTGACACCGGGGAGCTGTTTTTT.

This clone occurred a few times. CDR3: CASSLVGAPMDGYTF. CDR3 bases: TGCGCCAGCAGCTTGGTTGGGGCTCCCATGGATGGCTACACCTTC. The chain uses TRBV5-1 and TRBJ1-2; D is perhaps TRBD1 (5 bases). Germline assignment: CDR1 SGHRS and CDR2 YFSETQ. There are 15 residues in the CDR3. V was trimmed by 0 bases and J by 6 bases, leaving 15 bases between them.